The clone carrying this TCR beta chain has a count of ten or more. Its specificity is not known. The source of the sample is a study of metastatic and nonmetastatic thyroid tumors. As for the study in general: It was across blood and tumor or nodule tissue from malignant and benign thyroid patients that repertoires were compared.

Prior to thyroid surgery, none of the patients had received any treatment. From the PCR reads, TCRdb re-called clones with MiXCR. The profile shows 30,000 to 40,000 clones, around 26% of them singletons. Overall study results and limits: According to reports, the diversity of TCR beta was significantly higher in malignant thyroid tumors than in benign nodules, and this held in both blood and tumor samples.

CDR1 SGDLS and CDR2 YYNGEE come from the germline V gene. This CDR3 comprises 13 residues. Trimming left V 0 bases short and J 6 bases short, with 6 bases between. This chain links TRBV9 with TRBJ2-2, with no clear D. The source material was blood. This receptor was identified in a female donor with papillary thyroid cancer or a benign thyroid nodule (not recorded which). Some clones in this sample may be carry-over from other donors' samples. CDR3 residues: CASSVVPSGELFF. As DNA, the CDR3 is TGTGCCAGCAGCGTAGTTCCGTCCGGGGAGCTGTTTTTT.